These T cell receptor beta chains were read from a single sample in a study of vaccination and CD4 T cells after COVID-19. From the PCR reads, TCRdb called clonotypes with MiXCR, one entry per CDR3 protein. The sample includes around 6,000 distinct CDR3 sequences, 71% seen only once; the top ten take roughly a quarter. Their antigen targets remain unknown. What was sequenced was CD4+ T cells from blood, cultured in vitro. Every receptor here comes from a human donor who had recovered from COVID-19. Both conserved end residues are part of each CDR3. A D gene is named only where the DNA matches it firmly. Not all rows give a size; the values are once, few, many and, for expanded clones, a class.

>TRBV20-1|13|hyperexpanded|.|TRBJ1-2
CSARGEGNYGYTF
TGCAGTGCTAGAGGGGAAGGGAACTATGGCTACACCTTC
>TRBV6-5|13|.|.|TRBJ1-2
CASSSTDAYGYTF
TGTGCCAGCAGTTCGACGGACGCCTATGGCTACACCTTC
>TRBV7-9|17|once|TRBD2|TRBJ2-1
CASSLGTSGNSYNEQFF
TGTGCCAGCAGCTTAGGGACTAGCGGGAACTCCTACAATGAGCAGTTCTTC
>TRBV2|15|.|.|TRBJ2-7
CASTPTGKSSYEQYF
TGTGCCAGCACCCCAACAGGGAAGAGCTCCTACGAGCAGTACTTC
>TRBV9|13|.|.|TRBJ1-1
CASSVQGYTEAFF
TGTGCCAGCAGCGTACAGGGCTACACTGAAGCTTTCTTT
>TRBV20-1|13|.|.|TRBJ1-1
CSARVVGAGEAFF
TGCAGTGCTAGAGTGGTGGGGGCGGGTGAAGCTTTCTTT
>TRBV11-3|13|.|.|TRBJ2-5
CASRSGGGETQYF
TGTGCCAGCAGATCCGGAGGGGGAGAGACCCAGTACTTC
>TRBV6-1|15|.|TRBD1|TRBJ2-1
CASSTRQGAWNEQFF
TGTGCCAGCAGTACCCGACAGGGGGCTTGGAATGAGCAGTTCTTC
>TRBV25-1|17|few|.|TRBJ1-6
CASSGRGSSSYNSPLHF
TGTGCCAGCAGTGGGAGGGGCAGTTCCTCCTATAATTCACCCCTCCACTTT
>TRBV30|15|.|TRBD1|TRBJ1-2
CAWSGSLTGGYGYTF
TGTGCCTGGAGTGGATCCCTCACAGGGGGCTATGGCTACACCTTC
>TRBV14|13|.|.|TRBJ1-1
CASSQVEIGEAFF
TGTGCCAGCAGCCAGGTGGAAATTGGGGAAGCTTTCTTT
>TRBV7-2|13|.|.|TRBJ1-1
CASSSRMNTEAFF
TGTGCCAGCAGCTCCCGGATGAACACTGAAGCTTTCTTT
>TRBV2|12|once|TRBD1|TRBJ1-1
CARQGVNTEAFF
TGTGCCAGGCAGGGGGTTAACACTGAAGCTTTCTTT
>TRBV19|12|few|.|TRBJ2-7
CATSDSRYEQYF
TGTGCCACCTCGGACAGTCGGTACGAGCAGTACTTC
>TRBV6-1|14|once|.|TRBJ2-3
CASSVLSSTDTQYF
TGTGCCAGCAGTGTCCTCTCGAGCACAGATACGCAGTATTTT
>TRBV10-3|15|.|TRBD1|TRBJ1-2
CATTGTGESNYGYTF
TGTGCCACAACCGGGACAGGGGAAAGTAACTATGGCTACACCTTC